The 18 T cell receptor beta chains below all came from one sample that was sequenced in a study of blood T cell repertoires in COVID-19 (dated by TCRdb to the early 2020s). Library generation was performed with the immunoSEQ multiplex PCR assay. TCRdb re-hosts the immuneACCESS table, in-frame sequences only. Its copies lack some clones; in the studies checked, an unresolved V gene accounts for under half of them, and the cause for the rest is not known. The sample yields about 260,000 clones; almost 85% were counted once. The ten largest account for approximately 1.9% of the sample. The specimen sequenced was peripheral blood. The receptors here all came from a woman aged 80 or over with acute or convalescent COVID-19.

This clone was recorded once. The chain joins TRBV5-1 to TRBJ2-2; 7 nucleotides agree with TRBD1. The V segment lost 4 bases and the J segment 2 bases; nucleotides outside the gene matches: 5. Germline CDR1 is SGHRS and CDR2 is YFSETQ. The CDR3 runs to 15 residues. The chain's CDR3 is CASSPGQVNTGELFF. The CDR3 DNA reads as TGCGCCAGCAGCCCCGGACAGGTTAACACCGGGGAGCTGTTTTTT.

The chain combines TRBV7-9 with TRBJ1-2; the D is unclear. The CDR3 spans 12 residues. V was cut by 3 bases and J by 3 bases, with 5 bases left in between. In germline, CDR1 is SEHNR, CDR2 FQNEAQ (reference sequence). The CDR3 loop is CASSFSDYGYTF. CDR3 nucleotides: TGTGCCAGCAGCTTTTCAGACTATGGCTACACCTTC.

This chain joins TRBV6-5 and TRBJ2-4, with 7 bases fitting TRBD2. CDR3 length: 14 residues. Germline-derived CDR1 and CDR2 are MNHEY and SVGAGI. The junction had 2 bases not matched to a gene; V was cut back by 4 bases and J by 2 bases. CDR3 coding DNA: TGTGCCAGCAGTTTGGGGGGGTCCAAAAACATTCAGTACTTC. This codes for CASSLGGSKNIQYF.

The rearrangement links TRBV5-8 to TRBJ1-4; 9 bases align to TRBD1. This CDR3 has 17 amino acids. The V gene's germline CDR1 is SGHTS and CDR2 YDEGEE. Losses at the gene ends were 4 bases for V and 3 bases for J; bases not matched to a gene: 10. The CDR3 DNA is TGTGCCAGCAGCCGAGGGACAGGGTACGAAGCTAATGAAAAACTGTTTTTT. Amino acids: CASSRGTGYEANEKLFF.

This chain connects TRBV6-5 to TRBJ2-3; TRBD1 matches at 9 bases. The V gene's germline CDR1 is MNHEY and CDR2 SVGAGI. The CDR3 totals 11 residues. V was clipped by 6 bases and J by 8 bases; unmatched bases: 0. The CDR3: CASRDRGTQYF. The CDR3 nucleotides read TGTGCCAGCAGGGACAGGGGTACGCAGTATTTT.

The V and J genes are TRBV4-1 and TRBJ2-1, with D maybe TRBD1 (6 bases). CDR1 is MGHRA and CDR2 is YSYEKL in the germline V gene. The CDR3 covers 14 residues. V gave up 1 base and J gave up 4 bases, with 8 bases separating them. For the CDR3, the DNA is TGCGCCAGCAGCCAAGTAGACAGGTACAATGAGCAGTTCTTC. It is translated as CASSQVDRYNEQFF.

This chain uses TRBV4-1 with TRBJ2-7; D may be TRBD2 (5 bases). The CDR3 consists of 17 residues. The germline CDR1 and CDR2 sequences are MGHRA and YSYEKL. V shed 5 bases and J shed 2 bases, with 22 bases lying between them. CDR3 DNA: TGCGCCAGCAGCGGACCCCACAAGCGGACTGGAACCTACGAGCAGTACTTC. This gives the protein CASSGPHKRTGTYEQYF.

This chain connects TRBV25-1 to TRBJ2-7; 8 bases agree with TRBD2. The CDR3 totals 14 residues. Trimming took 5 bases from V and 4 from J; bases not matched to a gene: 7. Germline CDR1 reads MGHDK; CDR2 reads SYGVNS. CDR3 loop: CASSRAGGEYEQYF. CDR3 coding DNA: TGTGCCAGCAGTAGGGCGGGGGGCGAATACGAGCAGTACTTC.

This chain uses TRBV5-6 with TRBJ1-2; D call uncertain. CDR3 length: 14 amino acids. V gave up 0 bases and J gave up 4 bases, with 10 bases separating them. CDR1 and CDR2 from the germline V gene are SGHDT and YYEEEE. The CDR3 DNA sequence: TGTGCCAGCAGCTTGGATGAGGGAGCCTATGGCTACACCTTC. It is translated as CASSLDEGAYGYTF.

The chain couples TRBV5-1 to TRBJ1-6; possible D gene TRBD1, 6 bases. There are 15 residues in the CDR3. CDR1 is SGHRS and CDR2 is YFSETQ in the germline V gene. V was pared by 5 bases and J by 0 bases, with 9 bases between. The CDR3 loop reads CASSQDSSYNSPLHF. The CDR3 coding sequence is TGCGCCAGCAGTCAGGACAGCTCCTATAATTCACCCCTCCACTTT.

The chain employs TRBV18 and TRBJ2-7; D call uncertain. CDR1 and CDR2 (germline): KGHSH, LQKENI. The germline V and J ends were trimmed by 3 bases and 6 bases, with 15 bases remaining between them. The CDR3 extends over 14 amino acids. The CDR3 is CASSPTQWVSEQYF. For the CDR3, the DNA is TGTGCCAGCTCACCCACACAGTGGGTATCCGAGCAGTACTTC.

The DNA of the CDR3 is TGTGCCAGCCAAACGGAGACAGGGGGCAACTATGGCTACACCTTC. Amino acid sequence: CASQTETGGNYGYTF. The chain links TRBV2 to TRBJ1-2; 10 nucleotides align to TRBD1. V lost 8 bases to trimming and J lost 2 bases; unmatched junction nucleotides: 8. The V gene's germline CDR1 is SNHLY and CDR2 FYNNEI. This CDR3 has 15 residues. The whole variable domain, filled in from reference TRBV2 and TRBJ1-2, reads EPEVTQTPSHQVTQMGQEVILRCVPISNHLYFYWYRQILGQKVEFLVSFYNNEISEKSEIFDDQFSVERPDGSNFTLKIRSTKLEDSAMYFCASQTETGGNYGYTFGSGTRLTVV.

The chain couples TRBV5-8 to TRBJ2-1, with TRBD2 matching over 9 bases. V dropped 4 bases and J dropped 4; count of bases not matched to a gene: 12. The CDR3 is 17 residues long. From germline, CDR1 is SGHTS and CDR2 YDEGEE. CDR3 sequence: CASSTTLLAGAYNEQFF. For the CDR3, the DNA is TGTGCCAGCAGCACCACTCTCTTAGCGGGAGCTTACAATGAGCAGTTCTTC.

The chain has TRBV19 and TRBJ1-4, with 9 positions matching TRBD1. This CDR3 is built from 14 residues. Germline V lookup: CDR1 LNHDA, CDR2 SQIVND (reference sequence). V lost 6 bases, J lost 10 bases, and 9 bases stayed unmatched. CDR3 DNA: TGTGCCAGTAGCGACAGGGGGAAAAACGGAAAACTGTTTTTT. Its protein product is CASSDRGKNGKLFF.

The rearrangement uses TRBV4-1 and TRBJ2-5; 11 positions agree with TRBD1. There are 15 residues in the CDR3. The V gene's germline CDR1 is MGHRA and CDR2 YSYEKL. The J segment lost 5 bases and the V segment lost 4 bases, leaving 6 bases of the junction unmatched. The CDR3 sequence: CASSRTGQGGETQYF. CDR3 sequence (DNA): TGCGCCAGCAGCCGTACGGGACAGGGGGGGGAGACCCAGTACTTC.

The rearrangement uses TRBV5-4 and TRBJ1-4, with D possibly TRBD1 on 5 matching bases. V shed 4 bases and J shed 3 bases, with 16 bases lying between them. This CDR3 has 16 amino acids. Germline V gene sequence: CDR1 SGHNT, CDR2 YYREEE (reference sequence). In DNA, the CDR3 is TGTGCCAGCAGCAAAGACAGAGAGCATGCTAATGAAAAACTGTTTTTT. Its protein is CASSKDREHANEKLFF.

This chain connects TRBV5-6 to TRBJ2-1, with a tentative D call TRBD2 (6 bases). Germline V gene sequence: CDR1 SGHDT, CDR2 YYEEEE. With 0 bases removed from V and 14 bases from J, the gap between germline ends came to 12 bases. This CDR3 region has 12 residues. CDR3 DNA sequence: TGTGCCAGCAGCTTGGGTCCCGGGGGAAAGTTCTTC. It encodes CASSLGPGGKFF.

Remarks on this clone: One end of the junction varies from germline; a read error may be responsible. The V call is TRBV7-7, the J call TRBJ2-2; TRBD1 matches at 7 bases. Germline CDR1 is SSHAT and CDR2 is FNYEAQ (reference sequence). CDR3 length equals 15 residues. Here the CDR3 DNA reads TGTGCTAGCAGCCCTACAGGGGCCAACACCGGGGAGCTGTTTTTT. Amino acid sequence: CASSPTGANTGELFF. The full variable domain, in which reference TRBV7-7 and TRBJ2-2 provide the parts outside the CDR3, is GAGVSQSPRYKVTKRGQDVTLRCDPISSHATLYWYQQALGQGPEFLTYFNYEAQPDKSGLPSDRFSAERPEGSISTLTIQRTEQRDSAMYRCASSPTGANTGELFFGEGSRLTVL.